These 22 T cell receptor beta chains originate from one sample sequenced in a study of blood T cells in healthy people across ages. Sample-barcoded 5' priming and a J-beta primer mix drove a second PCR of about 7 to 12 cycles. TCRdb reanalysed the 5' RACE reads using MiXCR and keeps one entry per CDR3 protein. The data show about 810,000 distinct CDR3 sequences, roughly 40% seen once. The specimen was blood. Receptors were obtained from a man between 18 and 35 years old in good health.

This clonotype was seen more than once but under ten times. The chain is built from TRBV12-3 or TRBV12-4 and TRBJ1-1; D perhaps matches TRBD1 (6 bases). V lost 6 bases and J 6 bases, leaving 17 bases between the germline ends. The CDR3 spans 14 residues. The CDR3 region is CASSTIGGQPEAFF. Written as DNA, the CDR3 is TGTGCCAGCAGCACAATAGGGGGGCAGCCTGAAGCTTTCTTT.

This rearrangement joins TRBV21-1 to TRBJ2-5; TRBD2 was called by the table and not checked on the DNA. TRBV21-1 constitutes a pseudogene. CDR3 length: 16 residues. The CDR3 nucleotides read TGTGCCAGCAGCCTAGGGAGGGCAGTGGGGCAAGAGACCCAGTACTTC. It codes for CASSLGRAVGQETQYF.

Note on this clonotype: A read error may explain this, as a much larger clone is one base away. V usage is TRBV29-1 and J usage is TRBJ2-7, with 7 nucleotides matching TRBD1. The CDR3 has 12 amino acids. Germline assignment: CDR1 SQVTM and CDR2 ANQGSEA. J was trimmed by 2 bases and V by 3 bases; bases with no gene match: 1. In DNA form, the CDR3 reads TGCAGCGTTGATGACAGGGCCTACGAGCAGTACTTC. It translates to CSVDDRAYEQYF.

Only a few counts were recorded for this clonotype. The chain recombines TRBV20-1 with TRBJ2-4; D gene uncertain. With 0 bases removed from V and 3 bases from J, the gap between germline ends came to 9 bases. Germline V lookup: CDR1 DFQATT, CDR2 SNEGSKA (reference sequence). CDR3 length: 14 amino acids. The CDR3 loop reads CSARDLIGKNIQYF. CDR3 in DNA: TGCAGTGCTAGAGATCTAATCGGCAAAAACATTCAGTACTTC.

Ten or more counts support this clonotype. The chain recombines TRBV20-1 with TRBJ2-1; D is unresolved. The CDR3 has 12 amino acids. The germline CDR1 and CDR2 sequences are DFQATT and SNEGSKA (reference sequence). V lost 6 bases and J 6 bases, leaving 12 bases between the germline ends. This CDR3 reads CSAIEEGNEQFF. The CDR3 region has the DNA TGCAGTGCGATAGAGGAAGGCAATGAGCAGTTCTTC.

The chain recombines TRBV12-3 or TRBV12-4 with TRBJ1-5; D call uncertain. This CDR3 contains 15 residues. The V end was cut by 1 base, the J end by 7 bases, with 14 bases between. The CDR3 loop is CASSLGWEGLQPQHF. The DNA for the CDR3 is TGTGCCAGCAGTTTAGGTTGGGAGGGTTTGCAGCCCCAGCATTTT.

The rearrangement uses TRBV6-6 and TRBJ2-7, with D tentatively TRBD2 (5 bases). V was cut by 10 bases and J by 6 bases, with 10 bases left in between. Germline assignment: CDR1 MNHNY and CDR2 SVGAGI (reference sequence). CDR3 size: 10 residues. The CDR3 DNA sequence: TGTGCCACCCGGCGGGTCGAGCAGTACTTC. It codes for CATRRVEQYF.

The genes are TRBV25-1 and TRBJ2-1; 8 bases are a match to TRBD2. This CDR3 has 13 amino acids. Germline V gives CDR1 MGHDK, CDR2 SYGVNS. V lost 6 bases to trimming and J lost 10 bases; unmatched junction nucleotides: 8. The CDR3 DNA follows: TGTGCCAGCAGCCCCGGGGCTAGCGGGGAGCAGTTCTTC. This translates into CASSPGASGEQFF. Full variable domain (rest looked up from reference TRBV25-1 and TRBJ2-1): EADIYQTPRYLVIGTGKKITLECSQTMGHDKMYWYQQDPGMELHLIHYSYGVNSTEKGDLSSESTVSRIRTEHFPLTLESARPSHTSQYLCASSPGASGEQFFGPGTRLTVL.

This clonotype showed up many times. The chain links TRBV4-3 to TRBJ1-2; D perhaps matches TRBD1 (5 bases). The CDR3 loop spans 13 amino acids. Germline CDR1 LGHNA, CDR2 YSLEER. The germline V and J ends were trimmed by 0 bases and 8 bases, with 10 bases remaining between them. DNA for the CDR3: TGCGCCAGCAGCCAAGACAGGGAACGGGGCTACACCTTC. It codes for CASSQDRERGYTF.

Concerning this clonotype: A far larger clone is a single base away, which makes a read error likely. CDR3 nucleotide sequence: TGTGCCAGCAGCCAGGGTAAGCAGCCCCAGCATTTT. It yields the protein CASSQGKQPQHF. This chain links TRBV3-1 with TRBJ1-5; D is unclear. This CDR3 has 12 amino acids. Germline V CDR1 and CDR2: LGHDT, YNNKEL (reference sequence). The V end was cut by 3 bases, the J end by 7 bases, with 7 bases between.

This clonotype was seen more than once but under ten times. V gene TRBV6-1 combines with J gene TRBJ2-7; 7 bases are shared with TRBD2. The CDR3 spans 14 residues. CDR1 and CDR2 from the germline V gene are MNHNS and SASEGT. The J segment lost 7 bases and the V segment lost 8 bases, leaving 14 bases of the junction unmatched. The CDR3 bases are TGTGCCAGCGGAGACGAGTGGGACTACAATGAGCAGTACTTC. Protein: CASGDEWDYNEQYF.

The rearrangement links TRBV4-1 to TRBJ1-1; 8 positions agree with TRBD1. The CDR3 consists of 16 residues. Per the germline V gene, CDR1 is MGHRA and CDR2 is YSYEKL. J lost 6 bases, V lost 3 bases, and 12 bases had no gene match. The CDR3 DNA follows: TGCGCCAGCAGCCACCCCTCCCGGGGACAGGCGGCTGAAGCTTTCTTT. Its protein is CASSHPSRGQAAEAFF.

This chain uses TRBV18 with TRBJ1-5; 12 bases line up with TRBD1. The CDR3 extends over 15 amino acids. J was trimmed by 6 bases and V by 3 bases; bases with no gene match: 3. Germline lookup yields CDR1 KGHSH and CDR2 LQKENI. In nucleotides, the CDR3 is TGTGCCAGCTCACCCGGGACAGGGGGCATTCAGCCCCAGCATTTT. It yields the protein CASSPGTGGIQPQHF.

This sequence joins TRBV4-1 and TRBJ2-3; D gene unclear. Germline CDR1 and CDR2: MGHRA and YSYEKL. The CDR3 runs 16 residues. The V and J ends lost 1 base and 5 bases respectively, with 16 bases between them. CDR3 protein: CASSQGGSLTVDTQYF. CDR3 nucleotide sequence: TGCGCCAGCAGCCAAGGAGGCAGCCTCACTGTAGATACGCAGTATTTT.

This clonotype was observed a handful of times. The V call is TRBV7-8, the J call TRBJ2-1, with a tentative D call TRBD2 (6 bases). The V gene lost 0 bases and the J gene lost 8 bases, with 20 bases spanning the gap. CDR3 length equals 17 residues. Germline V gene lookup returns CDR1 SGHVS and CDR2 FQNEAQ. CDR3 nucleotides: TGTGCCAGCAGCTTAGCGTCGGGGACTGGGAATAAGGATGAGCAGTTCTTC. Translated, it gives CASSLASGTGNKDEQFF.

The V call is TRBV6-1, the J call TRBJ2-1; D is ambiguous. The CDR3 is 15 amino acids. The V gene lost 4 bases and the J gene lost 0 bases, with 10 bases spanning the gap. Germline-derived CDR1 and CDR2 are MNHNS and SASEGT. CDR3 loop: CASSAVFLSYNEQFF. The CDR3 coding sequence is TGTGCCAGCAGTGCCGTCTTCCTCTCCTACAATGAGCAGTTCTTC.

CDR3 amino acids: CASIPIRGNSGVVTDTQYF. The CDR3 DNA reads TGTGCCAGCATCCCAATCCGCGGGAATAGCGGGGTGGTCACAGATACGCAGTATTTT. The chain couples TRBV2 to TRBJ2-3; 8 bases map to TRBD2. The CDR3 runs 19 residues. J was trimmed by 2 bases and V by 7 bases; bases with no gene match: 20. In germline, CDR1 is SNHLY, CDR2 FYNNEI.

The chain combines TRBV7-2 with TRBJ1-2, with D unresolved. The V end was cut by 2 bases, the J end by 0 bases, with 13 bases between. The CDR3 extends over 16 amino acids. CDR1 SGHTA and CDR2 FQGNSA come from the germline V gene. The CDR3 nucleotides read TGTGCCAGCAGCTTAATTAGGCGGGAGACTAACTATGGCTACACCTTC. It is translated as CASSLIRRETNYGYTF.

J is TRBJ1-4 and V is TRBV7-2; D call uncertain. V was clipped by 5 bases and J by 3 bases, with 7 bases between them. Germline V gene lookup returns CDR1 SGHTA and CDR2 FQGNSA. This CDR3 comprises 13 residues. The CDR3 region has the DNA TGTGCCAGCAGCGTAGACCCTAATGAAAAACTGTTTTTT. This gives the protein CASSVDPNEKLFF. Filled out from reference TRBV7-2 and TRBJ1-4, the complete variable domain reads GAGVSQSPSNKVTEKGKDVELRCDPISGHTALYWYRQSLGQGLEFLIYFQGNSAPDKSGLPSDRFSAERTGGSVSTLTIQRTQQEDSAVYLCASSVDPNEKLFFGSGTQLSVL.

This clonotype has a handful of counts. The chain employs TRBV20-1 and TRBJ2-5; TRBD1 matches at 9 bases. This CDR3 region has 13 residues. V dropped 4 bases and J dropped 2; count of bases not matched to a gene: 2. In germline, CDR1 is DFQATT, CDR2 SNEGSKA (reference sequence). The CDR3 DNA reads as TGCAGTGCTAAGACAGGGGGGCAAGAGACCCAGTACTTC. Encoded protein: CSAKTGGQETQYF.

V gene TRBV7-9 combines with J gene TRBJ2-7, with a possible D match to TRBD1 (7 bases). The CDR3 loop spans 17 amino acids. V was trimmed by 9 bases and J by 7 bases, leaving 31 bases between them. The V gene's germline CDR1 is SEHNR and CDR2 FQNEAQ (reference sequence). CDR3 residues: CASRIYRGDGGYNEQYF. CDR3 in DNA: TGTGCCAGTAGGATCTACAGGGGAGACGGGGGCTACAATGAGCAGTACTTC. The full variable domain, completed using reference TRBV7-9 and TRBJ2-7, is DTGVSQNPRHKITKRGQNVTFRCDPISEHNRLYWYRQTLGQGPEFLTYFQNEAQLEKSRLLSDRFSAERPKGSFSTLEIQRTEQGDSAMYLCASRIYRGDGGYNEQYFGPGTRLTVT.

CDR3 in DNA: TGTGCCAGCAGCGTACCAGGGGGCTTGGATACGCAGTATTTT. It codes for CASSVPGGLDTQYF. The V call is TRBV7-9, the J call TRBJ2-3, with 8 bases fitting TRBD1. CDR1 and CDR2 from the germline V gene are SEHNR and FQNEAQ (reference sequence). Trimming removed 5 bases from V and 6 bases from J; junction bases left unmatched: 7. The CDR3 covers 14 residues. The full variable domain, rest sourced from reference TRBV7-9 and TRBJ2-3, is DTGVSQNPRHKITKRGQNVTFRCDPISEHNRLYWYRQTLGQGPEFLTYFQNEAQLEKSRLLSDRFSAERPKGSFSTLEIQRTEQGDSAMYLCASSVPGGLDTQYFGPGTRLTVL.